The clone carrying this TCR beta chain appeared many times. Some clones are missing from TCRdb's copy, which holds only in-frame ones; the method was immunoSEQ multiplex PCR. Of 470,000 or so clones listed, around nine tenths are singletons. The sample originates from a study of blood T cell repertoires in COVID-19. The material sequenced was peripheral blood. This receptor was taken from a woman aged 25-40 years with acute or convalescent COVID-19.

In nucleotides, the CDR3 is TGTGCCAGCAGCTTATCACAACACAGTGAGCAGTTCTTC. It yields the protein CASSLSQHSEQFF. This rearrangement joins TRBV7-9 to TRBJ2-1; no reliable D call. This CDR3 spans 13 amino acids. Trimming shortened V by 2 bases and J by 9 bases, and 11 bases separated the two germline ends. CDR1 and CDR2 (germline): SEHNR, FQNEAQ (reference sequence).